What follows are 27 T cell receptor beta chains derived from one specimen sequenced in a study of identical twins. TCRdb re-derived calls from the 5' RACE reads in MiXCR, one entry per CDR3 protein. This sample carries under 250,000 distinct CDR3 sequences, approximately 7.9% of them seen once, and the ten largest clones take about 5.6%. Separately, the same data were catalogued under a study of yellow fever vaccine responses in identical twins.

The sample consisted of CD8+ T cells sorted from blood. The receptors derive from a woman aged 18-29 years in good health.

CDR3 in amino acids: CASSYLPLEQGPKGETQYF. Here the CDR3 DNA reads TGTGCCAGCAGTTACCTACCTTTAGAACAGGGTCCAAAAGGGGAGACCCAGTACTTC. V usage is TRBV6-2 or TRBV6-3 and J usage is TRBJ2-5, with a tentative D call TRBD1 (6 bases). The germline V gene has CDR1 MNHEY and CDR2 SVGEGT. CDR3 length equals 19 residues. Between the trimmed V and J ends, which lost 2 bases and 5 bases, there was a span of 27 bases.

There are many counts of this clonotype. The DNA for the CDR3 is TGTGCCAGCAGCGGGCCGCAGGGCGACCAAGAGACCCAGTACTTC. This translates into CASSGPQGDQETQYF. The chain has TRBV7-9 and TRBJ2-5, with a weak D call TRBD1 (5 bases). Per germline, CDR1 SEHNR and CDR2 FQNEAQ (reference sequence). Trimming removed 5 bases at V and 0 bases at J, with 13 bases between. CDR3 length: 15 residues.

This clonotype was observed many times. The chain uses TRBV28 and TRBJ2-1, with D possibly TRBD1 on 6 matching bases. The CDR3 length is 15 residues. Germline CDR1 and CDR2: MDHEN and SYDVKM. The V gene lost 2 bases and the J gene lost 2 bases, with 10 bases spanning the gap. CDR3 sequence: CASSLMGATYNEQFF. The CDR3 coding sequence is TGTGCCAGCAGTTTAATGGGGGCGACCTACAATGAGCAGTTCTTC.

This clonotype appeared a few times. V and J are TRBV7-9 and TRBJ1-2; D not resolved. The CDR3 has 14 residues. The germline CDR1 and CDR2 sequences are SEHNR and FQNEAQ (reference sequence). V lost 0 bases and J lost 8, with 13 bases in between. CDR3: CASSLAAGSRGYTF. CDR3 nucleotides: TGTGCCAGCAGCTTAGCGGCCGGGAGTCGCGGCTACACCTTC.

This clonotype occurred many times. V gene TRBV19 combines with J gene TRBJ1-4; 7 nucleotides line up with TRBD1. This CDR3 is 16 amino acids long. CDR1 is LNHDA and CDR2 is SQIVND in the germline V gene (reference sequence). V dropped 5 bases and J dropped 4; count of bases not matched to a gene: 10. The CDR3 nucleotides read TGTGCCAGTAGTCCAGGGGGACAGCGTTATAATGAAAAACTGTTTTTT. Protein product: CASSPGGQRYNEKLFF.

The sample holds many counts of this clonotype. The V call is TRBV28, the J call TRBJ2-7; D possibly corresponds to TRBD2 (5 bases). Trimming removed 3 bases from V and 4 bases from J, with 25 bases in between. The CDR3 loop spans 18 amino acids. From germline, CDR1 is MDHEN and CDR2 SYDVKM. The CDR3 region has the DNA TGTGCCAGCAGTTTTAGGGAGCCGTGGGTTCCTTTCATTTACGAGCAGTACTTC. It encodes CASSFREPWVPFIYEQYF.

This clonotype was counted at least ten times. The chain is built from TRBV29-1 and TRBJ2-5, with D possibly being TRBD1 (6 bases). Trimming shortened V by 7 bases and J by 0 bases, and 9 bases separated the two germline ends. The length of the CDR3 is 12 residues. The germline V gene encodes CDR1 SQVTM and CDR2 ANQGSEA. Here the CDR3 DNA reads TGCAGCGCCTACAGGGACCAAGAGACCCAGTACTTC. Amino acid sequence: CSAYRDQETQYF. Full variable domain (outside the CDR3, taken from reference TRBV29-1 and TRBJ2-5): SAVISQKPSRDICQRGTSLTIQCQVDSQVTMMFWYRQQPGQSLTLIATANQGSEATYESGFVIDKFPISRPNLTFSTLTVSNMSPEDSSIYLCSAYRDQETQYFGPGTRLLVL.

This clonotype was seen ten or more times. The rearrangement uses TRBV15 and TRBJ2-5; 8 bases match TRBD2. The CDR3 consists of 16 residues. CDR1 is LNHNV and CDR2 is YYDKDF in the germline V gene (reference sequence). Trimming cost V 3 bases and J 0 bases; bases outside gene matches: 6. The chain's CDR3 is CATSRDSLADQETQYF. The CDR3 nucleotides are TGTGCCACCAGCAGGGACTCACTAGCGGACCAAGAGACCCAGTACTTC.

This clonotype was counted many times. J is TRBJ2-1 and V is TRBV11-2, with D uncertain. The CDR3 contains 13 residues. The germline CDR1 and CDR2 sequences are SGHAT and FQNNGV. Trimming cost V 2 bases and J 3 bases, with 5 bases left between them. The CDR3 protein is CASSLRRYNEQFF. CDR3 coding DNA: TGTGCCAGCAGCTTACGTCGCTACAATGAGCAGTTCTTC.

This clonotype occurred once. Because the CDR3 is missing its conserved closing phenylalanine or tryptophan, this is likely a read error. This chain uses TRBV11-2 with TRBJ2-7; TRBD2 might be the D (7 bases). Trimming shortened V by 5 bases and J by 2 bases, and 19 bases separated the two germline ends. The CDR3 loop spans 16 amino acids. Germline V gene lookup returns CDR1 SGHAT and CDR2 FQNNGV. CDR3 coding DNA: TGTGCCAGCAGCCGCCGGGGGGCGAAGGGGACCTACGAGCAGTACTCC. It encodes CASSRRGAKGTYEQYS.

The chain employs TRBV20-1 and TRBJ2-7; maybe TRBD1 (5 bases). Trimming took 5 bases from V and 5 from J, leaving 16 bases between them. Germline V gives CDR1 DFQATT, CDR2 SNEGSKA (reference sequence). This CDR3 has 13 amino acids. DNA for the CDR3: TGCAGTGCTCCCCAGGGTGAACCCCACGAGCAGTACTTC. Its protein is CSAPQGEPHEQYF.

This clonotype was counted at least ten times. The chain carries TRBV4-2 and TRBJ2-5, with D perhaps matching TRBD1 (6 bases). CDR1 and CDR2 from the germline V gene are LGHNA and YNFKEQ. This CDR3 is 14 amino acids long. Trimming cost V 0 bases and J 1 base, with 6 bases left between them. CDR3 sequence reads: CASSQEGAQETQYF. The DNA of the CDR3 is TGTGCCAGCAGCCAAGAGGGGGCCCAAGAGACCCAGTACTTC.

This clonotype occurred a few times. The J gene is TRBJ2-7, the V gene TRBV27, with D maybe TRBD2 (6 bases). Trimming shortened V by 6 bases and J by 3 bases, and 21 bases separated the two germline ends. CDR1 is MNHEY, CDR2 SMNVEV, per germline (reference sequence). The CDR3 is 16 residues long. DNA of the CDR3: TGTGCCAGCAGATTTGGGAGCTCGGGAGACCTCTACGAGCAGTACTTC. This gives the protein CASRFGSSGDLYEQYF.

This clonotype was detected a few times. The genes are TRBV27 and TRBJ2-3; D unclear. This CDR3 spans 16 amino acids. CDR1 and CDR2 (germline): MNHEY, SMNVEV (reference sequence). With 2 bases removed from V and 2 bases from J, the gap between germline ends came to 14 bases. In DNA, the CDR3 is TGTGCCAGCAGTTTAGGCCAGCTAGACGCCACAGATACGCAGTATTTT. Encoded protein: CASSLGQLDATDTQYF.

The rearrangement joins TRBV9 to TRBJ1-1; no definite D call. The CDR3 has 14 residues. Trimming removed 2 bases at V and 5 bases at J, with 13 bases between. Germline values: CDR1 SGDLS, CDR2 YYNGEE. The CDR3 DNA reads TGTGCCAGCAGCGTTCGGGCGGGGTGGACTGAAGCTTTCTTT. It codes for CASSVRAGWTEAFF. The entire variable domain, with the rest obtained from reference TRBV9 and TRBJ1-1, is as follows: DSGVTQTPKHLITATGQRVTLRCSPRSGDLSVYWYQQSLDQGLQFLIQYYNGEERAKGNILERFSAQQFPDLHSELNLSSLELGDSALYFCASSVRAGWTEAFFGQGTRLTVV.

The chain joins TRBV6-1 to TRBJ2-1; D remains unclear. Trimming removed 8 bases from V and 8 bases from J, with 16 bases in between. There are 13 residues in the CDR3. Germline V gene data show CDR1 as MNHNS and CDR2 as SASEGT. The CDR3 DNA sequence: TGTGCCAGCTCGAGGCCAATTCCACATGAGCAGTTCTTC. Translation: CASSRPIPHEQFF.

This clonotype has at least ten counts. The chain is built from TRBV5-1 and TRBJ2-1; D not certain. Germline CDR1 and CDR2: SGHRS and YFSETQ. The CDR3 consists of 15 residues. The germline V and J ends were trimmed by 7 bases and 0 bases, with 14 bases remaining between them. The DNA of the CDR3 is TGCGCCAGCGGCTCTACTACGAGCTCCTACAATGAGCAGTTCTTC. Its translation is CASGSTTSSYNEQFF.

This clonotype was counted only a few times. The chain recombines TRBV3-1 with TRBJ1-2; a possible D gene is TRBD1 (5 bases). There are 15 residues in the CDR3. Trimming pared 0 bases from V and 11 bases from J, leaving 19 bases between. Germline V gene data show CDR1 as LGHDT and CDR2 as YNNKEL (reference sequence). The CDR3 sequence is CASSQEFGGLSGYTF. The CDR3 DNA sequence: TGTGCCAGCAGCCAAGAATTCGGGGGACTCTCCGGGTACACCTTC.

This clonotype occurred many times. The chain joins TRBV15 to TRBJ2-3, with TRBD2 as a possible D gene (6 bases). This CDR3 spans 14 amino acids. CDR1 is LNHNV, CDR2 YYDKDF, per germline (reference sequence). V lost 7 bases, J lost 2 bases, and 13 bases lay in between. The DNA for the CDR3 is TGTGCCACCAAGGACGGGGGAAACACAGATACGCAGTATTTT. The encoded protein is CATKDGGNTDTQYF.

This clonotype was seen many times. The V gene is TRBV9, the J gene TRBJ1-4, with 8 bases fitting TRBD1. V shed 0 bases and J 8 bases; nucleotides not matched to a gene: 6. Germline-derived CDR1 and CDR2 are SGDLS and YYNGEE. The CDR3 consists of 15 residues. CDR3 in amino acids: CASSVGGTGGEKLFF. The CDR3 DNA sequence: TGTGCCAGCAGCGTAGGCGGAACAGGGGGGGAAAAACTGTTTTTT.

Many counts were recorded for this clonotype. The CDR3 here is CASSPPGGSSGAGELFF. CDR3 DNA: TGTGCCAGCAGTCCCCCCGGTGGTAGCTCCGGCGCCGGGGAGCTGTTTTTT. This chain links TRBV28 with TRBJ2-2; D remains ambiguous. Germline V gives CDR1 MDHEN, CDR2 SYDVKM. This CDR3 region has 17 residues. With 5 bases removed from V and 6 bases from J, the gap between germline ends came to 22 bases. Combining the CDR3 with reference TRBV28 and TRBJ2-2 gives the whole variable domain DVKVTQSSRYLVKRTGEKVFLECVQDMDHENMFWYRQDPGLGLRLIYFSYDVKMKEKGDIPEGYSVSREKKERFSLILESASTNQTSMYLCASSPPGGSSGAGELFFGEGSRLTVL.

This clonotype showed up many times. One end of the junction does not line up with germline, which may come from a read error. This chain's CDR3 is CSARVSEMNYGYTF. The CDR3, as DNA: TGCAGTGCCAGAGTCTCGGAAATGAACTATGGCTACACCTTC. The V gene is TRBV20-1, the J gene TRBJ1-2; D gene uncertain. Germline assignment: CDR1 DFQATT and CDR2 SNEGSKA (reference sequence). The CDR3 has 14 residues.

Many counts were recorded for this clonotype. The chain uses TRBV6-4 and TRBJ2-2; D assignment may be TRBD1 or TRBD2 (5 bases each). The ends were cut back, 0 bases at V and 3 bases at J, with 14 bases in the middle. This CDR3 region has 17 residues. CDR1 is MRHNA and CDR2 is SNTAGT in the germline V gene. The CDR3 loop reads CASSDSIEGIHTGELFF. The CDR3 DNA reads TGTGCCAGCAGTGACTCGATAGAGGGGATTCACACCGGGGAGCTGTTTTTT.

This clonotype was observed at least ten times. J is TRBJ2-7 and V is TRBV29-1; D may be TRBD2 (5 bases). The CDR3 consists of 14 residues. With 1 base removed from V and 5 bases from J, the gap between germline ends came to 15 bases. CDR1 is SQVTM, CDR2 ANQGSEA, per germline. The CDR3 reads CSVEVGVPADEQYF. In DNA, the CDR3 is TGCAGCGTTGAAGTCGGGGTCCCTGCGGACGAGCAGTACTTC.

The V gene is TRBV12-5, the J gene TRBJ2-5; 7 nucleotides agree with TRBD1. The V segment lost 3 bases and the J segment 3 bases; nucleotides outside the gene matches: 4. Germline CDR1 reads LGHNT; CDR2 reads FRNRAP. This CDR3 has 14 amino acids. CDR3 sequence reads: CASGLQGREETQYF. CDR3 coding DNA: TGTGCTAGTGGTTTACAGGGGCGAGAAGAGACCCAGTACTTC.

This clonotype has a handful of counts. The CDR3 region has the DNA TGTGCCAGCAGCCCGTGGGGCTCCTACGAGCAGTACTTC. Translated, it gives CASSPWGSYEQYF. The chain is built from TRBV2 and TRBJ2-7; D gene ambiguous. CDR3 length: 13 residues. Looked up from germline, CDR1 is SNHLY and CDR2 is FYNNEI. With 6 bases removed from V and 0 bases from J, the gap between germline ends came to 9 bases.

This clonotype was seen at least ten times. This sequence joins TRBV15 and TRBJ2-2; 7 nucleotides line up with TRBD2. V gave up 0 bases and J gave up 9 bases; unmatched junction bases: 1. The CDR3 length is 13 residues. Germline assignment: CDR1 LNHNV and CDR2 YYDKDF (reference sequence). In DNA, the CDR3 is TGTGCCACCAGCAGAGAGCGGGAGAGGGAGCTGTTTTTT. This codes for CATSRERERELFF.